The clone carrying this T cell receptor beta chain is a singleton in its sample. Its antigen is not identified. The data originate from a study of cytomegalovirus exposure and HLA in healthy donors. Points from the study as a whole: The Asian-associated ancestry cluster reportedly had fewer N-insertions than the roughly 670-donor mean in a later analysis. There was a cluster of highly shared sequence variants that was likely a sequencing artifact.

Each donor was nominally healthy when sampled (though unrecorded immune exposures were likely). The CDR3 spans 14 residues. Looked up from germline, CDR1 is MNHNY and CDR2 is SVGAGI (reference sequence). V trimming: 6 bases; J trimming: 14 bases; junction bases outside the gene matches: 18. The PCR made use of 60 Vbeta and 13 Jbeta primers. Produced via immunoSEQ multiplex PCR; TCRdb's table is partial and in-frame only. The sample carries 150,000 to 180,000 clones, 60% to 75% recorded once. The chain couples TRBV6-6 to TRBJ2-5; 7 bases map to TRBD1. The sample comprised PBMCs. This receptor was obtained from a man younger than 30 in good health and CMV-seronegative. The CDR3 DNA is TGTGCCAGCAGACGCGAACCGGGACAGATCCCCAAATACTTC. It specifies CASRREPGQIPKYF.